The 6 T cell receptor beta chains in this list originate from one sample, sequenced in a study of PD-1 blockade in mismatch repair-deficient tumors. Stated time point: 10-day in vitro stimulation with candidate neoantigen peptide 5. Antigens of these TCRs are unknown. The table came from immunoSEQ multiplex PCR; TCRdb's copy has only in-frame clones and leaves some out. The table records some 16,000 clones, about four fifths of them present only once. Sequences were derived from cells cultured in vitro, sampled from a patient treated with pembrolizumab. The receptors were gathered from an adult with mismatch repair-deficient cancer.

The rearrangement joins TRBV6-5 to TRBJ1-2; 7 bases agree with TRBD1. The V and J ends lost 0 bases and 2 bases, in that order; junction bases with no gene match: 0. The germline V gene encodes CDR1 MNHEY and CDR2 SVGAGI. The CDR3 sequence is 14 residues long. CDR3: CASSYSQGNYGYTF. CDR3 sequence (DNA): TGTGCCAGCAGTTACTCACAGGGGAACTATGGCTACACCTTC.

The genes are TRBV19 and TRBJ1-2; 8 nucleotides agree with TRBD1. Per germline, CDR1 LNHDA and CDR2 SQIVND (reference sequence). The CDR3 loop spans 16 amino acids. The ends lost 1 base at V and 4 bases at J; junction bases unmatched: 8. The CDR3: CASSIAAGGAFYGYTF. The CDR3 DNA is TGTGCCAGTAGTATAGCGGCAGGGGGCGCCTTCTATGGCTACACCTTC.

The chain has TRBV4-1 and TRBJ2-7; D possibly corresponds to TRBD2 (5 bases). Germline lookup yields CDR1 MGHRA and CDR2 YSYEKL. V was trimmed by 0 bases and J by 4 bases, leaving 13 bases between them. The CDR3 extends over 15 amino acids. The CDR3 DNA sequence: TGCGCCAGCAGCCAAGACCAGGACTCCCCTTACGAGCAGTACTTC. This sequence encodes CASSQDQDSPYEQYF.

The CDR3 reads CASSWQGYGGYTF. The CDR3 region has the DNA TGTGCCAGCAGTTGGCAGGGGTACGGGGGCTACACCTTC. J is TRBJ1-2 and V is TRBV7-6, with D perhaps TRBD1 (6 bases). The V gene lost 6 bases and the J gene lost 8 bases, with 16 bases spanning the gap. Germline V lookup: CDR1 SGHVS, CDR2 FNYEAQ. The CDR3 contains 13 residues. The variable domain in full, with the rest retrieved from reference TRBV7-6 and TRBJ1-2, is GAGVSQSPRYKVTKRGQDVALRCDPISGHVSLYWYRQALGQGPEFLTYFNYEAQQDKSGLPNDRFSAERPEGSISTLTIQRTEQRDSAMYRCASSWQGYGGYTFGSGTRLTVV.

The V and J genes are TRBV28 and TRBJ1-1; TRBD1 aligns across 8 bases. V was pared by 5 bases and J by 11 bases, with 4 bases of the junction left unmatched. The germline gives CDR1 MDHEN, CDR2 SYDVKM. The CDR3 has 11 residues. CDR3: CASSDRGRAFF. CDR3 bases: TGTGCCAGCAGTGACAGGGGAAGGGCTTTCTTT.

This chain uses TRBV28 with TRBJ1-1, with D possibly TRBD1 on 6 matching bases. The germline V and J ends were trimmed by 6 bases and 2 bases, with 19 bases remaining between them. This CDR3 comprises 16 residues. CDR1 MDHEN and CDR2 SYDVKM come from the germline V gene. CDR3 in amino acids: CASSPPRGRGNTEAFF. DNA for the CDR3: TGTGCCAGCAGCCCACCACGGGGCAGGGGCAACACTGAAGCTTTCTTT.